This T cell receptor beta chain is drawn from a study of HIV-infected patients and healthy controls. Notes on the study in general: CMV-associated CDR3s mostly grew nonsignificantly during therapy, while HIV-associated CDR3s declined significantly.

This clonotype was picked up a small number of times. The antigen is unknown. CDR1 DFQATT and CDR2 SNEGSKA come from the germline V gene (reference sequence). The V and J ends lost 3 bases and 3 bases respectively, with 12 bases between them. The length of the CDR3 is 14 residues. Alpha and beta constant-region primers primed reverse transcription of approximately 0.55 ug RNA. Each of the alpha and beta chains got its own library through chain-specific third strand synthesis with indices. TCRdb redid the calling of the 5' RACE reads with MiXCR, one entry per CDR3 protein. The data contain 13,000 to 15,000 distinct CDR3 sequences, roughly 9.6% of them seen just once; the ten biggest clones take up around 6.8%. Whole blood was used without fractionation, so all unsorted peripheral T cells were included.

The receptor's source is an adult in good health. Sample: blood. The V and J genes are TRBV20-1 and TRBJ1-5, with a possible D match to TRBD1 (5 bases). CDR3 nucleotide sequence: TGCAGTGCTAGTTCTTCCAGGGACAATCAGCCCCAGCATTTT. Translation gives CSASSSRDNQPQHF.